The rows below give T cell receptor beta chains drawn from one sample of a study of T-cell reconstitution after alpha-beta-depleted transplantation in children. From the PCR reads, TCRdb called clonotypes with MiXCR, one entry per CDR3 protein. The sample holds under 850,000 distinct CDR3 sequences; less than 15% are singletons and the top ten take about 0.79%. This specimen was PBMCs, taken before TCRalphabeta/CD19-depleted stem cell transplant. The receptors here all came from a girl aged 2-15 years with congenital amegakaryocytic thrombocytopenia, due to receive a stem cell transplant. The CDR3 runs from the conserved cysteine through the conserved F or W. D genes are given only for firm matches. The size of a clone is reported for some rows only, either as once, few or many, or as a class for expanded clones.

size: many; D: TRBD1; J: TRBJ1-1; V: TRBV29-1; DNA: TGCAGCGTTATACGACAGGGAGGAAGCACTGAAGCTTTCTTT; CDR3: CSVIRQGGSTEAFF
size: many; D: -; J: TRBJ2-5; V: TRBV5-1; DNA: TGCGCCAGCAGCTTGGCGGGTGTTGGGGCGATAAACCAAGAGACCCAGTACTTC; CDR3: CASSLAGVGAINQETQYF
size: -; D: -; J: TRBJ2-7; V: TRBV10-1; DNA: TGCGCCAGCAGTGAGTCGAAGGGGTTGTTGGCCTACGAGCAGTACTTC; CDR3: CASSESKGLLAYEQYF
size: -; D: -; J: TRBJ1-2; V: TRBV5-1; DNA: TGCGCCAGCAGCTTGGCGGCAGGAGGGAACTATGGCTACACCTTC; CDR3: CASSLAAGGNYGYTF
size: many; D: -; J: TRBJ2-1; V: TRBV24-1; DNA: TGTGCCACCAGCCCATCTGTGGGCCTTTGGGGAACCCAGCAGTTCTTC; CDR3: CATSPSVGLWGTQQFF
size: many; D: -; J: TRBJ1-5; V: TRBV25-1; DNA: TGTGCCAGCGGGGGAGACAGGCTCGACAATCAGCCCCAGCATTTT; CDR3: CASGGDRLDNQPQHF
size: -; D: TRBD1; J: TRBJ2-5; V: TRBV6-5; DNA: TGTGCCAGCAGTTCTCAGGGGGACGATCCTTTAGAGACCCAGTACTTC; CDR3: CASSSQGDDPLETQYF
size: many; D: -; J: TRBJ1-5; V: TRBV28; DNA: TGTGCCAGCAGTCCTACGCCCCTTAGTAGCCCCGGCAATCAGCCCCAGCATTTT; CDR3: CASSPTPLSSPGNQPQHF
size: many; D: -; J: TRBJ2-5; V: TRBV29-1; DNA: TGCAGCGCCCGACCTGGGGCTCCCCGAGAGACCCAGTACTTC; CDR3: CSARPGAPRETQYF
size: many; D: -; J: TRBJ2-3; V: TRBV5-6; DNA: TGTGCCAGCAGCTTGCCAGGGGGGGGTACAGATACGCAGTATTTT; CDR3: CASSLPGGGTDTQYF